Following are 27 T cell receptor beta chains from one sample sequenced in a study of CD8 T cells in Susac syndrome. An amount of RNA that ranged from roughly 0.5 to 1 ug was reverse transcribed with random hexamers. TCRdb re-called the immunoSEQ multiplex PCR reads through MiXCR, storing one row per CDR3 protein. The sample includes about 140,000 distinct CDR3 sequences, roughly 94% of them seen just once. The source material was CD8+ T cells from PBMCs. Source of these receptors: a human donor with Susac syndrome.

V gene TRBV27 combines with J gene TRBJ1-2; D is perhaps TRBD1 (5 bases). CDR3 length: 15 residues. CDR1 and CDR2 (germline): MNHEY, SMNVEV (reference sequence). Trimming stripped 4 bases from V and 4 bases from J, with 16 bases between. The DNA for the CDR3 is TGTGCCAGCAGTTCGACAGATCCTCTGTTCTATGGCTACACCTTC. Translation: CASSSTDPLFYGYTF.

CDR3 protein: CASLLAGATDTQYF. CDR3 bases: TGTGCCAGCCTTCTAGCGGGAGCGACAGATACGCAGTATTTT. The chain recombines TRBV6-2 or TRBV6-3 with TRBJ2-3; 10 bases map to TRBD2. The germline V gene encodes CDR1 MNHEY and CDR2 SVGEGT. J lost 3 bases, V lost 8 bases, and 5 bases had no gene match. There are 14 residues in the CDR3.

The V gene is TRBV9, the J gene TRBJ2-7; 7 positions match TRBD2. CDR1 and CDR2 from the germline V gene are SGDLS and YYNGEE. The J segment lost 2 bases and the V segment lost 4 bases, leaving 6 bases of the junction unmatched. The CDR3 spans 14 residues. The CDR3, as DNA: TGTGCCAGCAGCCCGGGGGGTGGGACCTACGAGCAGTACTTC. Its protein is CASSPGGGTYEQYF.

This clonotype was detected once. V gene TRBV5-1 combines with J gene TRBJ2-3; tentatively, D is TRBD2 (5 bases). The length of the CDR3 is 14 residues. Deletions cut 3 bases from V and 4 bases from J, with 12 bases between. From germline, CDR1 is SGHRS and CDR2 YFSETQ. The CDR3 sequence: CASSSGVAPDTQYF. DNA of the CDR3: TGCGCCAGCAGCTCCGGGGTAGCTCCAGATACGCAGTATTTT.

The CDR3 coding sequence is TGTGCCAGCAGCGCCCTCAGCACAGATACGCAGTATTTT. Encoded protein: CASSALSTDTQYF. The rearrangement links TRBV9 to TRBJ2-3; D gene uncertain. V was pared by 3 bases and J by 0 bases, with 5 bases between. Germline V gene lookup returns CDR1 SGDLS and CDR2 YYNGEE. The CDR3 runs 13 residues.

V usage is TRBV28 and J usage is TRBJ1-5; D not resolved. Germline V lookup: CDR1 MDHEN, CDR2 SYDVKM. The CDR3 is made up of 12 amino acids. Trimming left V 8 bases short and J 0 bases short, with 5 bases between. The CDR3 here is CASQPSNQPQHF. The CDR3 DNA is TGTGCCAGCCAACCTAGCAATCAGCCCCAGCATTTT.

The chain is built from TRBV7-3 and TRBJ1-2; D may be TRBD1 (6 bases). CDR3 length: 12 amino acids. Germline V CDR1 and CDR2: SGHTA, FQGTGA. V lost 7 bases to trimming and J lost 8 bases, with 14 bases between them. CDR3 nucleotides: TGTGCCAGCATAGGACGGGGGCGGGGCTACACCTTC. Translated: CASIGRGRGYTF. The variable domain in full, with the rest retrieved from reference TRBV7-3 and TRBJ1-2, is GAGVSQTPSNKVTEKGKYVELRCDPISGHTALYWYRQSLGQGPEFLIYFQGTGAADDSGLPNDRFFAVRPEGSVSTLKIQRTERGDSAVYLCASIGRGRGYTFGSGTRLTVV.

The chain recombines TRBV18 with TRBJ2-7, with D maybe TRBD1 (6 bases). Trimming shortened V by 5 bases and J by 2 bases, and 16 bases separated the two germline ends. The germline V gene encodes CDR1 KGHSH and CDR2 LQKENI. This CDR3 region has 15 residues. The CDR3, as DNA: TGTGCCAGCTCAACTCCGGGACACCCAGCCTACGAGCAGTACTTC. It translates to CASSTPGHPAYEQYF.

DNA of the CDR3: TGCAGTGCTAGAGGGACAGGAAGCTCTGGGGCCAACGTCCTGACTTTC. Translated: CSARGTGSSGANVLTF. V is TRBV20-1 and J is TRBJ2-6, with 7 bases identical to TRBD1. This CDR3 region has 16 residues. J lost 0 bases, V lost 1 base, and 3 bases had no gene match. Germline assignment: CDR1 DFQATT and CDR2 SNEGSKA (reference sequence).

The sample holds one count of this clonotype. The gene calls are TRBV30 and TRBJ1-1, with D maybe TRBD1 (5 bases). V lost 1 base to trimming and J lost 0 bases, with 6 bases between them. The CDR3 extends over 13 amino acids. Germline CDR1 GTSNPN, CDR2 SVGIG (reference sequence). The CDR3 is CAWSATVNTEAFF. CDR3 DNA sequence: TGTGCCTGGAGTGCGACAGTGAACACTGAAGCTTTCTTT.

The chain is built from TRBV30 and TRBJ2-3, with D maybe TRBD2 (6 bases). CDR1 and CDR2 (germline): GTSNPN, SVGIG (reference sequence). V gave up 5 bases and J gave up 2 bases, with 20 bases separating them. This CDR3 spans 16 amino acids. The CDR3: CAWSTRRAVPTDTQYF. The CDR3 DNA reads as TGTGCCTGGTCGACTAGACGGGCGGTCCCCACAGATACGCAGTATTTT.

This clonotype was seen once. This rearrangement joins TRBV29-1 to TRBJ2-2; TRBD2 matches at 8 bases. The germline gives CDR1 SQVTM, CDR2 ANQGSEA. The J segment lost 0 bases and the V segment lost 7 bases, leaving 4 bases of the junction unmatched. The CDR3 is made up of 14 amino acids. This chain's CDR3 is CSARLATNTGELFF. The DNA for the CDR3 is TGCAGCGCTAGACTAGCGACGAACACCGGGGAGCTGTTTTTT.

The chain employs TRBV7-2 and TRBJ2-3; 11 bases are shared with TRBD2. V was clipped by 3 bases and J by 2 bases; unmatched bases: 10. Germline CDR1 SGHTA, CDR2 FQGNSA. This CDR3 region has 18 residues. The CDR3 DNA is TGTGCCAGCAGCTTTGGGGGACTAGCGGTGAGAGACACAGATACGCAGTATTTT. Amino acids: CASSFGGLAVRDTDTQYF.

Here the CDR3 DNA reads TGTGCCTGGAGTAGTGGTTTTGAAGCTTTCTTT. This codes for CAWSSGFEAFF. The V and J genes are TRBV30 and TRBJ1-1; the D is unclear. Germline V gives CDR1 GTSNPN, CDR2 SVGIG (reference sequence). This CDR3 spans 11 amino acids. The germline V and J ends were trimmed by 2 bases and 7 bases, with 8 bases remaining between them.

The genes are TRBV9 and TRBJ2-2; D is unclear. The CDR3 length is 13 residues. V was trimmed by 3 bases and J by 4 bases, leaving 7 bases between them. Per germline, CDR1 SGDLS and CDR2 YYNGEE. The CDR3 spells CASSAPITGELFF. CDR3 in DNA: TGTGCCAGCAGCGCCCCGATCACCGGGGAGCTGTTTTTT. Together with reference TRBV9 and TRBJ2-2, the CDR3 gives the full variable domain: DSGVTQTPKHLITATGQRVTLRCSPRSGDLSVYWYQQSLDQGLQFLIQYYNGEERAKGNILERFSAQQFPDLHSELNLSSLELGDSALYFCASSAPITGELFFGEGSRLTVL.

The gene calls are TRBV14 and TRBJ1-1; D possibly corresponds to TRBD1 (6 bases). Trimming cost V 1 base and J 4 bases, with 10 bases left between them. Germline CDR1 SGHDN, CDR2 FVKESK. The CDR3 is made up of 14 amino acids. The CDR3 region is CASSQGGGLTEAFF. CDR3 nucleotides: TGTGCCAGCAGCCAAGGTGGGGGCCTCACTGAAGCTTTCTTT.

The chain uses TRBV7-9 and TRBJ2-1, with D perhaps given as TRBD1 or TRBD2 (5 bases each). V was shortened by 5 bases and J by 0 bases, with 17 bases between the two germline ends. The CDR3 spans 17 residues. Germline assignment: CDR1 SEHNR and CDR2 FQNEAQ (reference sequence). The CDR3 loop reads CASSASVGASSYNEQFF. In nucleotides, the CDR3 is TGTGCCAGCAGCGCCTCTGTCGGGGCGAGCTCCTACAATGAGCAGTTCTTC.

V usage is TRBV24-1 and J usage is TRBJ2-3; a possible D gene is TRBD1 (5 bases). Germline loops: CDR1 KGHDR, CDR2 SFDVKD. The CDR3 spans 16 residues. Deletions cut 2 bases from V and 7 bases from J, with 18 bases between. The CDR3 spells CATSDYGSLMGHTQYF. The CDR3 nucleotides are TGTGCCACCAGTGATTACGGATCACTGATGGGGCATACGCAGTATTTT.

The chain combines TRBV30 with TRBJ2-5; 8 bases match TRBD1. The germline gives CDR1 GTSNPN, CDR2 SVGIG (reference sequence). V lost 0 bases and J lost 1; bases outside the gene matches: 1. The length of the CDR3 is 14 residues. CDR3 bases: TGTGCCTGGAGTGTACAGGGGGGCCAAGAGACCCAGTACTTC. This sequence encodes CAWSVQGGQETQYF.

The rearrangement links TRBV6-5 to TRBJ2-4; unclear D gene. Deletions cut 2 bases from V and 0 bases from J, with 11 bases between. The CDR3 covers 16 residues. Looked up from germline, CDR1 is MNHEY and CDR2 is SVGAGI. The CDR3 reads CASSYLITIAKNIQYF. As DNA, the CDR3 is TGTGCCAGCAGTTACCTCATTACTATAGCCAAAAACATTCAGTACTTC.

V usage is TRBV3-1 and J usage is TRBJ1-2; D not resolved. Germline V gene sequence: CDR1 LGHDT, CDR2 YNNKEL (reference sequence). The CDR3 loop spans 14 amino acids. V lost 0 bases, J lost 8 bases, and 13 bases lay in between. This CDR3 is CASSQEVTPAGYTF. In DNA, the CDR3 is TGTGCCAGCAGCCAAGAAGTCACCCCGGCGGGCTACACCTTC.

The gene calls are TRBV19 and TRBJ2-3; D remains unclear. V was clipped by 3 bases and J by 2 bases, with 6 bases between them. Germline lookup yields CDR1 LNHDA and CDR2 SQIVND (reference sequence). The CDR3 runs to 13 residues. The CDR3 spells CASSMISTDTQYF. CDR3 DNA sequence: TGTGCCAGTAGTATGATCTCCACAGATACGCAGTATTTT.

The rearrangement links TRBV7-9 to TRBJ2-5; D is uncertain. This CDR3 region has 16 residues. CDR1 is SEHNR, CDR2 FQNEAQ, per germline (reference sequence). Trimming took off 3 bases at V and 2 bases at J, with 16 bases between the two ends. The CDR3 sequence: CASSFMQRGIQETQYF. The CDR3 DNA follows: TGTGCCAGCAGCTTTATGCAGAGAGGCATACAAGAGACCCAGTACTTC.

This sequence joins TRBV4-1 and TRBJ2-3; maybe TRBD2 (6 bases). Germline CDR1 is MGHRA and CDR2 is YSYEKL. The CDR3 length is 14 residues. Trimming shortened V by 6 bases and J by 3 bases, and 13 bases separated the two germline ends. The chain's CDR3 is CASRTSIWTDTQYF. Here the CDR3 DNA reads TGCGCCAGCAGAACTAGCATATGGACAGATACGCAGTATTTT.

The chain combines TRBV2 with TRBJ2-1; 9 bases are a match to TRBD2. Germline V lookup: CDR1 SNHLY, CDR2 FYNNEI. Losses at the gene ends were 6 bases for V and 4 bases for J; bases not matched to a gene: 7. CDR3 size: 15 residues. CDR3: CASSPTSGQYNEQFF. In DNA form, the CDR3 reads TGTGCCAGCAGCCCGACTAGCGGACAATACAATGAGCAGTTCTTC.

This clonotype was seen only a few times. One end of the junction does not line up with germline, which may come from a read error. The rearrangement links TRBV7-7 to TRBJ2-1, with D hard to call. The CDR3 runs to 13 residues. Looked up from germline, CDR1 is SSHAT and CDR2 is FNYEAQ (reference sequence). This chain's CDR3 is CASSLAPYNEQFF. For the CDR3, the DNA is TGTGCTAGCAGCTTAGCCCCCTACAATGAGCAGTTCTTC.

This chain links TRBV9 with TRBJ2-5, with no clear D. Deletions cut 3 bases from V and 4 bases from J, with 10 bases between. This CDR3 region has 13 residues. From germline, CDR1 is SGDLS and CDR2 YYNGEE. This chain's CDR3 is CASSAPLIETQYF. The CDR3 nucleotides read TGTGCCAGCAGCGCGCCACTGATAGAGACCCAGTACTTC. The full variable domain, completed using reference TRBV9 and TRBJ2-5, is DSGVTQTPKHLITATGQRVTLRCSPRSGDLSVYWYQQSLDQGLQFLIQYYNGEERAKGNILERFSAQQFPDLHSELNLSSLELGDSALYFCASSAPLIETQYFGPGTRLLVL.